The subject of this entry is one T cell receptor beta chain. Its antigen is currently unknown. The record originates from a study of response to subunit inactivated influenza vaccine. Study-level results: With each seasonal influenza vaccination, the authors suggested, few new T cells are recruited.

The V end was cut by 2 bases, the J end by 0 bases, with 11 bases between. CDR3 length equals 15 residues. Per germline, CDR1 SGHDT and CDR2 YYEEEE. TCRdb redid the calling of the RT-PCR reads with MiXCR, one entry per CDR3 protein. The sample consists of hundreds of thousands of distinct CDR3 sequences, roughly 15% of them appearing once. The chain has TRBV5-6 and TRBJ1-2, with D maybe TRBD1 (6 bases). This sequence originates from a man aged 50 or older who received an inactivated influenza vaccine. Sequencing used PBMCs from blood, obtained 14 to 15 days before vaccination. The CDR3 spells CASSFGTPANYGYTF. In DNA form, the CDR3 reads TGTGCCAGCAGCTTCGGGACACCAGCTAACTATGGCTACACCTTC.